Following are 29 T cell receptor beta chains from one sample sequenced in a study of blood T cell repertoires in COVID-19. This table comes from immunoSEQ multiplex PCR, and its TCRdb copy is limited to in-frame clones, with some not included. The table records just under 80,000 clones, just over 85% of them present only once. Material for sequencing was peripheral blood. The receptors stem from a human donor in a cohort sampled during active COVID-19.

In DNA, the CDR3 is TGTGCCTGGAGTGGCCTAGCGGGGACCTACGAGCAGTACTTC. The encoded protein is CAWSGLAGTYEQYF. The J gene is TRBJ2-7, the V gene TRBV30, with 9 nucleotides matching TRBD2. The CDR3 spans 14 residues. Germline loops: CDR1 GTSNPN, CDR2 SVGIG (reference sequence). With V trimmed by 1 base and J by 2 bases, 3 bases remained unmatched.

The CDR3, as DNA: TGTGCCACCAGTGACCCAGGGGAACTAGCGGGAGCCTACAATGAGCAGTTCTTC. It codes for CATSDPGELAGAYNEQFF. The chain carries TRBV24-1 and TRBJ2-1, with TRBD2 identical over 11 bases. With 4 bases clipped from V and 2 bases from J, the junction kept 9 bases outside the gene matches. The length of the CDR3 is 18 residues. Germline V gene sequence: CDR1 KGHDR, CDR2 SFDVKD.

The CDR3 sequence is CASSETGFSNQPQHF. CDR3 nucleotides: TGCGCCAGCAGCGAAACAGGGTTTAGCAATCAGCCCCAGCATTTT. V is TRBV5-1 and J is TRBJ1-5; TRBD1 is a possible D gene (6 bases). The germline V and J ends were trimmed by 4 bases and 0 bases, with 11 bases remaining between them. The CDR3 contains 15 residues. In germline, CDR1 is SGHRS, CDR2 YFSETQ.

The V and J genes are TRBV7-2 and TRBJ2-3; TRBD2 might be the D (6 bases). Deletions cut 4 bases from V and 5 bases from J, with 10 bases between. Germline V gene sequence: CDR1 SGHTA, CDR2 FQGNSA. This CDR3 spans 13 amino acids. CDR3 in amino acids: CASSSGTGDTQYF. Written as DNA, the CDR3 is TGTGCCAGCAGCTCAGGGACTGGAGATACGCAGTATTTT. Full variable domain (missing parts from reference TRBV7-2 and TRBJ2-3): GAGVSQSPSNKVTEKGKDVELRCDPISGHTALYWYRQSLGQGLEFLIYFQGNSAPDKSGLPSDRFSAERTGGSVSTLTIQRTQQEDSAVYLCASSSGTGDTQYFGPGTRLTVL.

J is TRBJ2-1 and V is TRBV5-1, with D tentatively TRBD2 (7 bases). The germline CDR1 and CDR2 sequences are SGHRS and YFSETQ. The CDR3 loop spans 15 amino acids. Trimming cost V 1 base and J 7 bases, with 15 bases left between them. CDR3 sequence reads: CASSLTGGAGNEQFF. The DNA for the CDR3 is TGCGCCAGCAGCTTGACTGGGGGGGCTGGGAATGAGCAGTTCTTC.

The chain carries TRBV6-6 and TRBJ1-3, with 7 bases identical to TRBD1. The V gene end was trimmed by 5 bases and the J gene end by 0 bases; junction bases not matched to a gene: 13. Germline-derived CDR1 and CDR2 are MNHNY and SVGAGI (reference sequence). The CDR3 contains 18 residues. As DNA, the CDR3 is TGTGCCAGCAGTCCCCGCGCTGCGGGACAGAGCTCTGGAAACACCATATATTTT. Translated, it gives CASSPRAAGQSSGNTIYF.

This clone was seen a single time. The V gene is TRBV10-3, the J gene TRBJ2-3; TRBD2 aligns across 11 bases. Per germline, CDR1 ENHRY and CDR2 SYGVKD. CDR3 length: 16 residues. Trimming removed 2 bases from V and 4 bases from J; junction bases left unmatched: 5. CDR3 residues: CAISEATSGSADTQYF. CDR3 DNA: TGTGCCATCAGTGAGGCCACTAGCGGGAGTGCAGATACGCAGTATTTT.

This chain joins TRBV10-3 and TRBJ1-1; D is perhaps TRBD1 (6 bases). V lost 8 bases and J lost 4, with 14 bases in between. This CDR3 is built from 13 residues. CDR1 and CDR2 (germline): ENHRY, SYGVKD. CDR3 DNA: TGTGCCATCCGGGGGGCGCCGACCACTGAAGCTTTCTTT. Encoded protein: CAIRGAPTTEAFF.

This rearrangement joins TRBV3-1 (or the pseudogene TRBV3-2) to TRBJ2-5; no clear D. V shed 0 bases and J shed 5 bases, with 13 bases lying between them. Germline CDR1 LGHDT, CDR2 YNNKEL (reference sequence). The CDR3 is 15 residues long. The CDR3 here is CASSQDRLVGETQYF. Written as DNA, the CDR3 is TGTGCCAGCAGCCAAGATCGGCTAGTTGGCGAGACCCAGTACTTC.

CDR3 amino acids: CASSQGTGDMDYTF. The DNA of the CDR3 is TGTGCCAGCAGCCAAGGGACAGGGGATATGGACTACACCTTC. The rearrangement joins TRBV14 to TRBJ1-2; 9 bases align to TRBD1. Germline V gene lookup returns CDR1 SGHDN and CDR2 FVKESK. V shed 1 base, J shed 10 bases, and the junction held 7 bases outside the gene matches. This CDR3 has 14 amino acids.

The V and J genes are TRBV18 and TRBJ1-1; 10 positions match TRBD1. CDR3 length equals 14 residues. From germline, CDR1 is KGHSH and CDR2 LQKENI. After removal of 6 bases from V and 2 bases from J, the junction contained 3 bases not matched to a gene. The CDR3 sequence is CASSGTGDNTEAFF. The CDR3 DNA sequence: TGTGCCAGCTCGGGGACAGGGGATAACACTGAAGCTTTCTTT.

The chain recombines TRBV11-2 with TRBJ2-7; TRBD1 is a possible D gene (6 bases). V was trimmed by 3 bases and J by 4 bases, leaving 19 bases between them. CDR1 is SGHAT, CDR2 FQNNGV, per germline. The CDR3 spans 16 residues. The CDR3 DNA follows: TGTGCCAGCAGCTTTAGGGCCGCAGACAGGTCGTACGAGCAGTACTTC. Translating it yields CASSFRAADRSYEQYF.

The DNA for the CDR3 is TGTGCCAGCAGCGTCCTAGCGGGCAATGAGCAGTTCTTC. Translated: CASSVLAGNEQFF. The chain is built from TRBV13 and TRBJ2-1; TRBD2 matches at 8 bases. The CDR3 extends over 13 amino acids. J was trimmed by 6 bases and V by 5 bases; bases with no gene match: 3. In germline, CDR1 is PRHDT, CDR2 FYEKMQ (reference sequence).

For the CDR3, the DNA is TGTGCCAGCAGTCACCTGGGAGGGGACAATCAGCCCCAGCATTTT. Protein: CASSHLGGDNQPQHF. The V and J genes are TRBV6-6 and TRBJ1-5, with D perhaps matching TRBD1 (5 bases). This CDR3 spans 15 amino acids. Germline CDR1 MNHNY, CDR2 SVGAGI (reference sequence). Trimming removed 5 bases from V and 3 bases from J, with 14 bases in between.

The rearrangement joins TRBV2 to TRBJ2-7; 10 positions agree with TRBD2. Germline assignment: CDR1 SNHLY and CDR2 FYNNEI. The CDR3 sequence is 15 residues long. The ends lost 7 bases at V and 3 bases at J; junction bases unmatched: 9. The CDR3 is CASNQRLAGLYEQYF. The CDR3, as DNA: TGTGCCAGCAACCAACGACTAGCGGGCCTCTACGAGCAGTACTTC. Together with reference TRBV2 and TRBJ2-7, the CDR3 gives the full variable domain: EPEVTQTPSHQVTQMGQEVILRCVPISNHLYFYWYRQILGQKVEFLVSFYNNEISEKSEIFDDQFSVERPDGSNFTLKIRSTKLEDSAMYFCASNQRLAGLYEQYFGPGTRLTVT.

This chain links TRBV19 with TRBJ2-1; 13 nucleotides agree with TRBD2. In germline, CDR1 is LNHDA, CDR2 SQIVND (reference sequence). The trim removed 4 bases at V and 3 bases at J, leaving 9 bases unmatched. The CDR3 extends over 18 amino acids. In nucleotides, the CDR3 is TGTGCCAGTAGTACCGGGACTAGCGGGACCCGCCTCTACAATGAGCAGTTCTTC. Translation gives CASSTGTSGTRLYNEQFF.

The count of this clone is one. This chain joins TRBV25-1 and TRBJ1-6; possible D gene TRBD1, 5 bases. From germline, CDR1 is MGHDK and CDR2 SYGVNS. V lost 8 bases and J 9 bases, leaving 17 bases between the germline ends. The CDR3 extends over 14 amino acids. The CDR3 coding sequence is TGTGCCAGCGGCCCCGGGACTTCCGTTTCACCCCTCCACTTT. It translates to CASGPGTSVSPLHF.

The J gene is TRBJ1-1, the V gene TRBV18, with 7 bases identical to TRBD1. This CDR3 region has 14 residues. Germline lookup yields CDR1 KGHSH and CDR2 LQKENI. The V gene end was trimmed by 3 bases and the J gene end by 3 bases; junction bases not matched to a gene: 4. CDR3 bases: TGTGCCAGCTCACCCAGAGGGGGCGACACTGAAGCTTTCTTT. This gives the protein CASSPRGGDTEAFF.

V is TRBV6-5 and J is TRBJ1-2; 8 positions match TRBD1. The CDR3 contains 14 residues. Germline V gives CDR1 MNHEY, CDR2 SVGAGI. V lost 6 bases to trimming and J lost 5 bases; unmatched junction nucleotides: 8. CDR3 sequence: CASRTGQGGYGYTF. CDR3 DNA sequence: TGTGCCAGCAGGACCGGACAGGGAGGGTATGGCTACACCTTC.

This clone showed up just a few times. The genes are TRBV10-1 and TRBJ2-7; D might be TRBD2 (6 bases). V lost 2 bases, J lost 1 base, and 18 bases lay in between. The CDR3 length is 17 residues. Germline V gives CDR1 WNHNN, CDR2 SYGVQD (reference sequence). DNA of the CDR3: TGCGCCAGCAGTGAGGTCGTGCTTCTAGCGCAGTCCTACGAGCAGTACTTC. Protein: CASSEVVLLAQSYEQYF.

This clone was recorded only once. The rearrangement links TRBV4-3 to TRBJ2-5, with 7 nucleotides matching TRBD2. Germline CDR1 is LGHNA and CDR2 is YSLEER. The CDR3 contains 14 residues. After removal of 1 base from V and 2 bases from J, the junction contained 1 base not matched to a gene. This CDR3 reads CASSQGAGQETQYF. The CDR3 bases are TGCGCCAGCAGCCAAGGAGCGGGACAAGAGACCCAGTACTTC.

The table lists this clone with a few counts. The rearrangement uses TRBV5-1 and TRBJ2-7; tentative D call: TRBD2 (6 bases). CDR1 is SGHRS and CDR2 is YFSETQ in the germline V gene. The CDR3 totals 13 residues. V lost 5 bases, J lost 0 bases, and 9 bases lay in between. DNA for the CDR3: TGCGCCAGCAGGGGGACTTCCTCCTACGAGCAGTACTTC. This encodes CASRGTSSYEQYF.

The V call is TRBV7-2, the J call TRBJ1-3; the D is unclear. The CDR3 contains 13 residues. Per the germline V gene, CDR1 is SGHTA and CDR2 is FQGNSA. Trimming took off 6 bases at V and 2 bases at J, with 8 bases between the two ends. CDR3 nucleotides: TGTGCCAGCAGTCAGGTCCCTGGAAACACCATATATTTT. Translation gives CASSQVPGNTIYF.

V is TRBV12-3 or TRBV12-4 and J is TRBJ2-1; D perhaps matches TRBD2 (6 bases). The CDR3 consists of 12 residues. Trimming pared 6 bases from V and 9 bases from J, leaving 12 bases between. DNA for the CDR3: TGTGCCAGCAGGGGAGGACGTAGTGAGCAGTTCTTC. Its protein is CASRGGRSEQFF.

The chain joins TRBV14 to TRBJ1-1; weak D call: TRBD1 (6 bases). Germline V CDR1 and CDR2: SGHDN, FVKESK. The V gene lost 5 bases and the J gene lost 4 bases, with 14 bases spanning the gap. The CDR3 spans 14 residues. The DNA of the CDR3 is TGTGCCAGCAGCATCAAAGGGGGTACCACTGAAGCTTTCTTT. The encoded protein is CASSIKGGTTEAFF.

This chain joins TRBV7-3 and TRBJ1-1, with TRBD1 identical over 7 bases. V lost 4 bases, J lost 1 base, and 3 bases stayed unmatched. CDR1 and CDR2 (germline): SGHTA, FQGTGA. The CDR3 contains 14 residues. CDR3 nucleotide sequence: TGTGCCAGCAGCTGGGGACAGACGAACACTGAAGCTTTCTTT. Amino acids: CASSWGQTNTEAFF.

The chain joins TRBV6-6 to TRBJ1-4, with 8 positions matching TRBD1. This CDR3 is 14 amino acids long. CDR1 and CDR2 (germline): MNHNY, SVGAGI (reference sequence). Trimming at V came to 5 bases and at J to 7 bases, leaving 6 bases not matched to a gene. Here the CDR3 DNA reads TGTGCCAGCAGTACGACAGGGGTGGGTGAAAAACTGTTTTTT. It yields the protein CASSTTGVGEKLFF.

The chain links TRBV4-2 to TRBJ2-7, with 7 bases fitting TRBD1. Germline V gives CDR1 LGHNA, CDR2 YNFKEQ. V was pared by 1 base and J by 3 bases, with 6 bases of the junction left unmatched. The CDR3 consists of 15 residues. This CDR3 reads CASSQVGTEYYEQYF. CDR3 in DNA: TGTGCCAGCAGCCAAGTAGGGACAGAGTACTACGAGCAGTACTTC.

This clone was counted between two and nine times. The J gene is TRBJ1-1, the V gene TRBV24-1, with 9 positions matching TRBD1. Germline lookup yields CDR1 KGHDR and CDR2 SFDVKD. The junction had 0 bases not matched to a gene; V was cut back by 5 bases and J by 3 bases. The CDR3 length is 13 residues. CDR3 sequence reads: CATSGTGDTEAFF. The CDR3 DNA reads TGTGCCACCAGTGGGACAGGGGACACTGAAGCTTTCTTT.